Listed here is a single TCR beta chain. Its antigen is unidentified. The data were obtained in a study of cytomegalovirus exposure and HLA in healthy donors. Overall study results and limits: Indistinguishability led to the exclusion of some V segments, TRBV6-2 and TRBV6-3 included.

60 Vbeta and 13 Jbeta primers were used in PCR. The table came from immunoSEQ multiplex PCR; TCRdb's copy has only in-frame clones and leaves some out. The sample carries 200,000 or so clones, 84% recorded once. In germline, CDR1 is SQVTM, CDR2 ANQGSEA. The length of the CDR3 is 16 residues. V lost 4 bases to trimming and J lost 2 bases, with 21 bases between them. Sequencing was done on a sample of PBMCs. The chain joins TRBV29-1 to TRBJ2-7, with D possibly matching TRBD2 (7 bases). This receptor was obtained from a boy aged 5-17 years in good health and CMV-seronegative. As DNA, the CDR3 is TGCAGCGTTGGCGGGGCTGGGAGGGACACTGCCTACGAGCAGTACTTC. Its translation: CSVGGAGRDTAYEQYF.